One sample yielded the 15 T cell receptor beta chains listed below, sequenced in a study of Tregs in tolerant kidney transplant recipients. Recipients received nonmyeloablative bone marrow transplants from related graft donors, with transient mixed chimerism. The repertoire was sequenced with immunoSEQ multiplex PCR; TCRdb's copy has only in-frame clones and lacks some. The data show roughly 64,000 clones, 70% to 90% seen once. This specimen was CD4+ T cells from blood (PBMCs), taken 6 months after the transplant. These receptor sequences come from a human patient who received a combined kidney and bone marrow transplant. Some T cells may have originated in the graft donor.

The rearrangement uses TRBV18 and TRBJ1-1; 7 nucleotides align to TRBD1. The CDR3 is made up of 13 amino acids. The V gene end was trimmed by 3 bases and the J gene end by 8 bases; junction bases not matched to a gene: 6. Germline CDR1 reads KGHSH; CDR2 reads LQKENI. The CDR3 DNA reads TGTGCCAGCTCACCCTCATCGGACAGGGAAGCTTTCTTT. Translation: CASSPSSDREAFF.

The chain uses TRBV19 and TRBJ1-2, with 9 bases aligning to TRBD1. Looked up from germline, CDR1 is LNHDA and CDR2 is SQIVND (reference sequence). V shed 4 bases and J 2 bases; nucleotides not matched to a gene: 5. This CDR3 region has 15 residues. The CDR3 is CASSTPGTGNYGYTF. DNA for the CDR3: TGTGCCAGTAGTACCCCCGGGACAGGGAACTATGGCTACACCTTC.

The rearrangement uses TRBV5-1 and TRBJ2-5; a weak D match, TRBD2 (5 bases). V lost 3 bases, J lost 3 bases, and 9 bases lay in between. CDR1 is SGHRS and CDR2 is YFSETQ in the germline V gene. This CDR3 has 13 residues. The CDR3 loop reads CASSSEGKETQYF. The DNA for the CDR3 is TGCGCCAGCAGCTCCGAGGGTAAAGAGACCCAGTACTTC.

This chain links TRBV6-5 with TRBJ2-7; weak D call: TRBD2 (5 bases). CDR1 is MNHEY and CDR2 is SVGAGI in the germline V gene. The CDR3 loop spans 14 amino acids. V dropped 5 bases and J dropped 2 bases, with 13 bases sitting between them. This chain's CDR3 is CASSPLGGTYEQYF. In DNA, the CDR3 is TGTGCCAGCAGTCCCCTAGGAGGAACCTACGAGCAGTACTTC.

The chain has TRBV5-1 and TRBJ2-3, with 7 bases that match TRBD1. The CDR3 is 14 residues long. Per germline, CDR1 SGHRS and CDR2 YFSETQ. Losses at the gene ends were 4 bases for V and 6 bases for J; bases not matched to a gene: 8. The CDR3 here is CASSPNDRVDTQYF. Written as DNA, the CDR3 is TGCGCCAGCAGCCCAAATGACAGGGTTGATACGCAGTATTTT.

About this clone itself: At one end the junction does not follow the germline gene, possibly because of a read error. J is TRBJ2-1 and V is TRBV19; TRBD2 matches 9 bases. CDR3 length equals 14 residues. Germline V CDR1 and CDR2: LNHDA, SQIVND (reference sequence). The CDR3, as DNA: TGTACCAGTAGTCCTACTAGCGGGCGTCTGTGTCCGTTCTTC. Residues: CTSSPTSGRLCPFF.

The chain combines TRBV2 with TRBJ1-2; D is undetermined. Germline loops: CDR1 SNHLY, CDR2 FYNNEI. The V and J ends lost 6 bases and 2 bases respectively, with 7 bases between them. The CDR3 has 12 amino acids. CDR3 nucleotide sequence: TGTGCCAGCAGGACGGAGAACTATGGCTACACCTTC. Its protein product is CASRTENYGYTF.

This clone was found once. V gene TRBV19 combines with J gene TRBJ2-3; the D gene is possibly TRBD1 (5 bases). The ends were cut back, 10 bases at V and 2 bases at J, with 22 bases in the middle. The germline CDR1 and CDR2 sequences are LNHDA and SQIVND (reference sequence). The CDR3 sequence is 16 residues long. For the CDR3, the DNA is TGTGCCACCTCCTTTAAGGGGCCCCCCTCCACAGATACGCAGTATTTT. This gives the protein CATSFKGPPSTDTQYF. Filled out from reference TRBV19 and TRBJ2-3, the complete variable domain reads DGGITQSPKYLFRKEGQNVTLSCEQNLNHDAMYWYRQDPGQGLRLIYYSQIVNDFQKGDIAEGYSVSREKKESFPLTVTSAQKNPTAFYLCATSFKGPPSTDTQYFGPGTRLTVL.

In regard to this clone: One end of the junction is discordant with germline, which a read error may explain. Other nucleotide sequences in the sample specify the same CDR3. V is TRBV7-2 and J is TRBJ1-6; a weak D match, TRBD1 (5 bases). Per germline, CDR1 SGHTA and CDR2 FQGNSA. The CDR3 spans 18 residues. DNA for the CDR3: TGTGCCAGCAGCGCTCGGGACTTTTTAAGCTCCTATAATTCCCCCCTCCACTTT. As protein: CASSARDFLSSYNSPLHF.

This chain connects TRBV30 to TRBJ1-5; D is ambiguous. The CDR3 covers 14 residues. Germline CDR1 reads GTSNPN; CDR2 reads SVGIG (reference sequence). Trimming took off 2 bases at V and 5 bases at J, with 13 bases between the two ends. The CDR3 here is CAWSLGLLDQPQHF. DNA of the CDR3: TGTGCCTGGAGTCTGGGCCTTCTGGATCAGCCCCAGCATTTT.

This rearrangement joins TRBV29-1 to TRBJ1-5; 10 bases are shared with TRBD1. The junction had 2 bases not matched to a gene; V was cut back by 4 bases and J by 5 bases. CDR1 is SQVTM, CDR2 ANQGSEA, per germline. The CDR3 runs to 13 residues. The CDR3 DNA follows: TGCAGCGTTGGGACAGGGGGTTATCAGCCCCAGCATTTT. Translated: CSVGTGGYQPQHF.

The CDR3 DNA sequence: TGCGCCACCCAGCGGCAGGGAGGCCAAGAGACCCAGTACTTC. As protein: CATQRQGGQETQYF. V is TRBV5-1 and J is TRBJ2-5; D might be TRBD2 (6 bases). CDR1 is SGHRS and CDR2 is YFSETQ in the germline V gene. This CDR3 has 14 amino acids. Trimming removed 9 bases from V and 1 base from J, with 16 bases in between.

The gene calls are TRBV5-1 and TRBJ2-7; D is possibly TRBD1 (5 bases). Trimming pared 1 base from V and 0 bases from J, leaving 11 bases between. Germline values: CDR1 SGHRS, CDR2 YFSETQ. There are 15 residues in the CDR3. CDR3 nucleotide sequence: TGCGCCAGCAGCTTGACGCGGACAACCTCCTACGAGCAGTACTTC. Translation: CASSLTRTTSYEQYF. The entire variable domain, with the rest obtained from reference TRBV5-1 and TRBJ2-7, is as follows: KAGVTQTPRYLIKTRGQQVTLSCSPISGHRSVSWYQQTPGQGLQFLFEYFSETQRNKGNFPGRFSGRQFSNSRSEMNVSTLELGDSALYLCASSLTRTTSYEQYFGPGTRLTVT.

V gene TRBV29-1 combines with J gene TRBJ1-4, with a weak D call TRBD1 (5 bases). V lost 7 bases, J lost 0 bases, and 9 bases lay in between. The length of the CDR3 is 13 residues. Germline V gene lookup returns CDR1 SQVTM and CDR2 ANQGSEA. This CDR3 reads CSGIGATNEKLFF. The CDR3, as DNA: TGCAGCGGTATAGGGGCAACTAATGAAAAACTGTTTTTT. Full variable domain (remainder filled in from reference TRBV29-1 and TRBJ1-4): SAVISQKPSRDICQRGTSLTIQCQVDSQVTMMFWYRQQPGQSLTLIATANQGSEATYESGFVIDKFPISRPNLTFSTLTVSNMSPEDSSIYLCSGIGATNEKLFFGSGTQLSVL.

The chain recombines TRBV28 with TRBJ2-1; the match to TRBD2 covers 14 bases. CDR1 is MDHEN and CDR2 is SYDVKM in the germline V gene. The CDR3 length is 16 residues. V trimming: 6 bases; J trimming: 3 bases; junction bases outside the gene matches: 4. The CDR3 DNA reads as TGTGCCAGCAGGGGGACTAGCGGGGGCCACTACAATGAGCAGTTCTTC. Protein product: CASRGTSGGHYNEQFF.